These 5 T cell receptor beta chains were sequenced from one sample in a study of radiotherapy plus CTLA-4 blockade in lung cancer. TCRdb's copy holds only in-frame clones and misses some; the assay was immunoSEQ multiplex PCR. This sample yields tens of thousands of clones, of which around 80% are seen a single time; roughly 9.7% belongs to the top ten. Sequencing used peripheral blood, obtained from a patient treated with radiotherapy plus ipilimumab. Source of these receptors: a human donor with non-small cell lung cancer who had a complete response to radiotherapy plus ipilimumab.

The genes are TRBV15 and TRBJ2-1; D may match TRBD1 or TRBD2 (6 bases each). Germline CDR1 LNHNV, CDR2 YYDKDF (reference sequence). Trimming removed 0 bases at V and 2 bases at J, with 29 bases between. This CDR3 has 22 residues. DNA of the CDR3: TGTGCCACCAGCAGAGATGCCCATTCGGGGGCCAACTATTTTTCGACCTACAATGAGCAGTTCTTC. Its protein product is CATSRDAHSGANYFSTYNEQFF.

The chain carries TRBV15 and TRBJ1-3; weak D call: TRBD1 (5 bases). V was cut by 1 base and J by 4 bases, with 8 bases left in between. In germline, CDR1 is LNHNV, CDR2 YYDKDF (reference sequence). The CDR3 is made up of 14 amino acids. CDR3 in amino acids: CATSRGGEGNTIYF. The CDR3 coding sequence is TGTGCCACCAGCAGAGGGGGGGAAGGAAACACCATATATTTT.

This chain uses TRBV5-6 with TRBJ2-1; D possibly matches TRBD1 or TRBD2 (5 bases each). The CDR3 is made up of 15 amino acids. From germline, CDR1 is SGHDT and CDR2 YYEEEE. Trimming cost V 4 bases and J 1 base, with 12 bases left between them. CDR3 protein: CASSRDPSSYNEQFF. The CDR3 DNA reads as TGTGCCAGCAGCAGGGACCCATCTTCCTACAATGAGCAGTTCTTC.

V usage is TRBV9 and J usage is TRBJ1-3; D is perhaps TRBD1 (6 bases). Trimming stripped 5 bases from V and 4 bases from J, with 7 bases between. This CDR3 is 12 amino acids long. Germline lookup yields CDR1 SGDLS and CDR2 YYNGEE. CDR3 coding DNA: TGTGCCAGCAGAGGGGGGGGAAACACCATATATTTT. Translation gives CASRGGGNTIYF. Together with reference TRBV9 and TRBJ1-3, the CDR3 gives the full variable domain: DSGVTQTPKHLITATGQRVTLRCSPRSGDLSVYWYQQSLDQGLQFLIQYYNGEERAKGNILERFSAQQFPDLHSELNLSSLELGDSALYFCASRGGGNTIYFGEGSWLTVV.

This clone was detected only a few times. This chain links TRBV25-1 with TRBJ1-1; D may be TRBD1 (5 bases). With 6 bases removed from V and 4 bases from J, the gap between germline ends came to 12 bases. This CDR3 has 13 residues. CDR1 and CDR2 (germline): MGHDK, SYGVNS. The DNA for the CDR3 is TGTGCCAGCAGATGGGGGGTGGCCACTGAAGCTTTCTTT. Protein product: CASRWGVATEAFF. The entire variable domain, with the rest obtained from reference TRBV25-1 and TRBJ1-1, is as follows: EADIYQTPRYLVIGTGKKITLECSQTMGHDKMYWYQQDPGMELHLIHYSYGVNSTEKGDLSSESTVSRIRTEHFPLTLESARPSHTSQYLCASRWGVATEAFFGQGTRLTVV.